This T cell receptor beta chain was documented in a study of CD8 T cells in Susac syndrome. The V gene lost 2 bases and the J gene lost 4 bases, with 14 bases spanning the gap. The V gene's germline CDR1 is SGHTA and CDR2 FQGNSA. CDR3 length equals 15 residues. The authors reverse transcribed roughly 0.5 to 1 ug RNA with random hexamers. In TCRdb, the immunoSEQ multiplex PCR reads were re-called with MiXCR into one record per CDR3 protein. Among around 71,000 distinct CDR3 sequences, just over 90% were seen once, and the ten largest hold less than 0.16%. V usage is TRBV7-2 and J usage is TRBJ2-5, with D possibly matching TRBD2 (6 bases). This clonotype originated in a human donor with Susac syndrome. Source material: CD4+ T cells from PBMCs. The CDR3 sequence is CASSLRRGLGETQYF. CDR3 DNA sequence: TGTGCCAGCAGCTTACGGCGGGGCCTAGGAGAGACCCAGTACTTC.